This T cell receptor (beta chain) appears in the sequencing data of a study of T cells of healthy individuals. MiXCR, run by TCRdb on the 5' RACE reads, gives a single entry per CDR3 protein. The sample includes around 100,000 distinct CDR3 sequences, 15% to 20% of them seen just once. In germline, CDR1 is SGHVS, CDR2 FQNEAQ. The V gene lost 5 bases and the J gene lost 7 bases, with 10 bases spanning the gap. The CDR3 has 12 amino acids. The rearrangement uses TRBV7-8 and TRBJ2-3; perhaps TRBD2 as D (5 bases). This TCR derives from a human donor in good health. CDR3 in DNA: TGTGCCAGCAGCCCGATCGGGAATACGCAGTATTTT. It yields the protein CASSPIGNTQYF.